This paragraph reports one TCR beta chain. Authors' analysis steps: Amplifying reference gene primers gave estimates of nucleated cell counts. Profiled with immunoSEQ multiplex PCR; TCRdb holds only in-frame clones, not every one. The V and J calls and the clone size are those of that table, but D and trimming were determined from the DNA. Among over 100,000 clones listed, roughly four fifths were seen once. The sample comes from a study of blood T cell repertoires in COVID-19. Study overall: Sites across the United States, Italy and Spain contributed samples from acute and convalescent COVID-19. Sources were T cells, B-cell-depleted T cells, or PBMCs; the material itself was cDNA or gDNA.

The V end was cut by 6 bases, the J end by 4 bases, with 18 bases between. The CDR3 is 16 residues long. Germline V gene lookup returns CDR1 MRHNA and CDR2 SNTAGT. The TCR was taken from an older woman with acute or convalescent COVID-19. The chain joins TRBV6-4 to TRBJ1-4, with D maybe TRBD1 (5 bases). Sequenced input: peripheral blood. The CDR3 coding sequence is TGTGCCAGCAGCCTCCTCAATACCCAGGGTAATGAAAAACTGTTTTTT. This translates into CASSLLNTQGNEKLFF.